This T cell receptor beta chain was recorded in a study of CD8+ T cells in alopecia areata. The overall study: A regimen of oral tofacitinib, 5 to 10 mg twice daily, was given to treated patients. Among treated patients, severity was scored by affected scalp area percentage.

Treatment denoted: oral pan-JAK inhibitor, 5-10 mg twice daily. In the case of this clone: The antigen is undetermined.

Findings of the study overall: Higher clonality was seen in lesional scalp than in normal scalp, especially in alopecia totalis/universalis. Within the top 100, expanded CD8+ clones significantly decreased with tofacitinib, as did scalp clonality.

The germline V gene has CDR1 SGHRS and CDR2 YFSETQ. The CDR3 covers 14 residues. With V trimmed by 3 bases and J by 4 bases, 4 bases remained unmatched. Extracted RNA was reverse transcribed, and the resulting cDNA served as sequencing template. Measured with immunoSEQ multiplex PCR; TCRdb has only the in-frame clones, and not every one. The sample records a few hundred thousand clones, roughly three fifths being singletons. The chain combines TRBV5-1 with TRBJ2-3; the match to TRBD2 covers 8 bases. Sequencing used CD4+ T cells sorted from blood, obtained around week 46, from a patient treated with tofacitinib. This clonotype was sampled from a human donor with alopecia areata. The CDR3 protein is CASSSGTRADTQYF. The CDR3 coding sequence is TGCGCCAGCAGCTCCGGGACTAGGGCAGATACGCAGTATTTT.